What follows describes a single T cell receptor beta chain. Next came a second PCR, run for about 6 to 11 cycles, which used a sample-barcoded 5' primer along with a J-beta primer mix. Using its own MiXCR run on the 5' RACE reads, TCRdb lists one record per CDR3 protein. The sample consists of around 1,000,000 distinct CDR3 sequences, 20% to 25% of them appearing once. This record belongs to a study of blood T cells in healthy people across ages. The CDR3 is 13 residues long. Deletions cut 1 base from V and 7 bases from J, with 8 bases between. The germline CDR1 and CDR2 sequences are MGHRA and YSYEKL. Separately, the same data were catalogued under a study of T cells of mothers and their children.

This clonotype was sampled from a girl aged 2 to 10 in good health. Sequencing input: blood. The chain recombines TRBV4-1 with TRBJ1-5; D gene ambiguous. CDR3 bases: TGCGCCAGCAGCCAAGGGGGTGGGCAGCCCCAGCATTTT. It encodes CASSQGGGQPQHF.